This T cell receptor (beta chain) comes out of a study of blood T cell repertoires in COVID-19. Authors' data handling: Reference gene primer amplification gave estimated nucleated cell counts. The table came from immunoSEQ multiplex PCR; TCRdb's copy has only in-frame clones and leaves some out. For V, J and clone size, that table is used; D and trimming come from the DNA. Altogether about 90,000 clones are present, roughly 80% being singletons, with the ten largest covering roughly 6.3%. The TCR originated in a man aged 55 to 70 with acute or convalescent COVID-19. The material sequenced was peripheral blood.

CDR3 sequence (DNA): TGTGCCACCAGTGACGGCGGGGGGTTGAGAGAGACCCAGTACTTC. Encoded protein: CATSDGGGLRETQYF. The chain has TRBV24-1 and TRBJ2-5, with 8 bases that match TRBD2. The CDR3 has 15 residues. V lost 4 bases and J lost 4; bases outside the gene matches: 7. Germline V CDR1 and CDR2: KGHDR, SFDVKD.